This T cell receptor (beta chain) was identified during a study of shared clonotypes between healthy human individuals. Study-level background: Each donor had three CD4 naive, three CD4 memory, two CD8 naive and one CD8 memory plate. The study's findings and limits: Among non-shared clonotypes, generation probabilities were lower than among those shared by all four donors. Despite large depth, rarefaction showed incomplete sorted-subset sequencing.

Trimming stripped 2 bases from V and 5 bases from J, with 18 bases between. CDR3 size: 16 residues. CDR1 and CDR2 from the germline V gene are SGHDT and YYEEEE. Sorted-subset replicate PCRs used approximately 190 ng of genomic DNA. This amount corresponded to some 32,000 T cell genomes. Only in-frame clones appear in the TCRdb table, and some are missing; sequencing was by immunoSEQ multiplex PCR. The sample lists approximately 530,000 clones, roughly 95% occurring once. Details on this clone: Its antigen is undetermined.

This sequence originates from a woman aged 25 to 45 in good health. Sequencing input: naive CD4+ T cells sorted from blood. Subset noted: CD45RA+ positively selected. The chain combines TRBV5-6 with TRBJ2-3; tentatively, D is TRBD2 (5 bases). CDR3 sequence: CASSLDLGEIKDTQYF. CDR3 nucleotides: TGTGCCAGCAGCTTAGACCTCGGGGAGATTAAAGATACGCAGTATTTT.